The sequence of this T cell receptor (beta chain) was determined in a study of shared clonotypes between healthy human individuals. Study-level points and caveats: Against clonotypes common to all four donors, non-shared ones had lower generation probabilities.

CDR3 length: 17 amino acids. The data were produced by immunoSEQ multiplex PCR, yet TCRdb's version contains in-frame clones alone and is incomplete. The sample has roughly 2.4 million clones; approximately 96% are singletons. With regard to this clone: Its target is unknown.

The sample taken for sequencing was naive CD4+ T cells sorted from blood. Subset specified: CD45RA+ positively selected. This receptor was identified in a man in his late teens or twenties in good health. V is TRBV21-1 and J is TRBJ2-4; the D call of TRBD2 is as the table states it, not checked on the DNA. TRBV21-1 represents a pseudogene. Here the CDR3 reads CASSKGPAGVTKNIQYF. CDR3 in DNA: TGTGCCAGCAGCAAAGGCCCAGCGGGAGTAACCAAAAACATTCAGTACTTC.